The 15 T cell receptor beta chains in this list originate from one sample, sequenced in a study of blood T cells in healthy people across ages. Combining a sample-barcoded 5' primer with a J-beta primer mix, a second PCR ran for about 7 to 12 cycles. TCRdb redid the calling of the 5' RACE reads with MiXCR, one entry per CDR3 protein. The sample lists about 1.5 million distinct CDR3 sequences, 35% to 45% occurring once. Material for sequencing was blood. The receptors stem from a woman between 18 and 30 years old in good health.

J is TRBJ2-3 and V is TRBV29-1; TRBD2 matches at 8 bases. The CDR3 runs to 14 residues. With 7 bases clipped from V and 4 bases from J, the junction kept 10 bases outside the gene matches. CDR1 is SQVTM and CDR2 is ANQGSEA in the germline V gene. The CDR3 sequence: CSDRTSPFSDTQYF. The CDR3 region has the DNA TGCAGCGACCGGACTAGCCCTTTTTCAGATACGCAGTATTTT.

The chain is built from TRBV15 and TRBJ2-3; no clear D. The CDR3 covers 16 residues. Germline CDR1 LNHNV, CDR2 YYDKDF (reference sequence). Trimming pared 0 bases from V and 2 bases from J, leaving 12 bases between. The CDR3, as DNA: TGTGCCACCAGCAGAGATGTGGTCGGCTTCACAGATACGCAGTATTTT. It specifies CATSRDVVGFTDTQYF. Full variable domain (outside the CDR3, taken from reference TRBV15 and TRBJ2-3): DAMVIQNPRYQVTQFGKPVTLSCSQTLNHNVMYWYQQKSSQAPKLLFHYYDKDFNNEADTPDNFQSRRPNTSFCFLDIRSPGLGDTAMYLCATSRDVVGFTDTQYFGPGTRLTVL.

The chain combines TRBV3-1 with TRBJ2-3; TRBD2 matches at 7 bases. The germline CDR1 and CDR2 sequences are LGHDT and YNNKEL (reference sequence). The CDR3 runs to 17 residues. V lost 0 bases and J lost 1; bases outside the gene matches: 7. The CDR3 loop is CASSQDPSGYRTDTQYF. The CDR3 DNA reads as TGTGCCAGCAGCCAAGATCCTAGCGGATACCGCACAGATACGCAGTATTTT.

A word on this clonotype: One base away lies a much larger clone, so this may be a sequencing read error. The CDR3 bases are TGCGCCAGCAGCCGCTTCGGACAGGGGAATAGCACAGGTACGCAGTATTTT. Translated: CASSRFGQGNSTGTQYF. The chain is built from TRBV4-3 and TRBJ2-3, with 9 bases fitting TRBD1. The CDR3 contains 17 residues. Germline V gene lookup returns CDR1 LGHNA and CDR2 YSLEER.

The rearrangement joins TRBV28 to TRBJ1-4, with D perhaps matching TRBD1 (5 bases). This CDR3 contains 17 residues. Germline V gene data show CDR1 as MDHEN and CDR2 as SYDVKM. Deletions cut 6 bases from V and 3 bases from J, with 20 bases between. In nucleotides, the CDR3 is TGTGCCAGCAGGAGACCGGTGTTGAGGGGCCCTAATGAAAAACTGTTTTTT. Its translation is CASRRPVLRGPNEKLFF.

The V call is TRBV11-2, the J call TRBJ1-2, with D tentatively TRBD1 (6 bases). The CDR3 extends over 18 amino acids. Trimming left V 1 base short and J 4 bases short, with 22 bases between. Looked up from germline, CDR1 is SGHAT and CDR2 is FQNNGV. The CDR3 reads CASSLGSVRVGALYGYTF. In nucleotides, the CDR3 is TGTGCCAGCAGCTTAGGGTCCGTTCGGGTGGGGGCCCTCTATGGCTACACCTTC.

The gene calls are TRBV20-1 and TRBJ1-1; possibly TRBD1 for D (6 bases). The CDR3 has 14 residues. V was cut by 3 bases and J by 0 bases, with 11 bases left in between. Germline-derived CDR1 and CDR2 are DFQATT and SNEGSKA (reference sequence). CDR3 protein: CSARMTGMNTEAFF. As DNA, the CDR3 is TGCAGTGCTAGGATGACAGGAATGAACACTGAAGCTTTCTTT.

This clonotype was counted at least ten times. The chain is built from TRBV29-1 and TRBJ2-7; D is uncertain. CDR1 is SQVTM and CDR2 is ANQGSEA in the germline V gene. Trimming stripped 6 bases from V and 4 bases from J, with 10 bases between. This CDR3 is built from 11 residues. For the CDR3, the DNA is TGCAGCGTGAAGGAGTTTTACGAGCAGTACTTC. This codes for CSVKEFYEQYF.

For the CDR3, the DNA is TGTGCCAGCAGCCCGAGCATGAGTAGCAATCAGCCCCAGCATTTT. It is translated as CASSPSMSSNQPQHF. The chain links TRBV7-6 to TRBJ1-5; D gene uncertain. Germline V gene sequence: CDR1 SGHVS, CDR2 FNYEAQ. The CDR3 spans 15 residues. Trimming pared 5 bases from V and 0 bases from J, leaving 11 bases between.

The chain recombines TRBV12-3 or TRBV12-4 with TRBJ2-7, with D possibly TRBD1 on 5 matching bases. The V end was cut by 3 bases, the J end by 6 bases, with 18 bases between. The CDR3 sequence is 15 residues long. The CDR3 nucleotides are TGTGCCAGCAGTTTTATGCCCTACAGGCGTAGCGAGCAGTACTTC. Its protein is CASSFMPYRRSEQYF.

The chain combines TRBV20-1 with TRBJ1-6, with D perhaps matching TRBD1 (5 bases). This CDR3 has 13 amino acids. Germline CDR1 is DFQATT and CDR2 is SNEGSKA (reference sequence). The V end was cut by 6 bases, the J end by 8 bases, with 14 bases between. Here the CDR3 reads CSAPTPGDSPLHF. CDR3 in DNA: TGCAGTGCACCTACTCCGGGGGATTCACCCCTCCACTTT.

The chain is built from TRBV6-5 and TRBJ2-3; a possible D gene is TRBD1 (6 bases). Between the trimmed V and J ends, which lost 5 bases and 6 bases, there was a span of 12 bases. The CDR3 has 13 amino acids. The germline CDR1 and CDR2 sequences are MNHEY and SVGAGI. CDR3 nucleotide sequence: TGTGCCAGCAGTCAGGGGTTATGGGATACGCAGTATTTT. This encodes CASSQGLWDTQYF.

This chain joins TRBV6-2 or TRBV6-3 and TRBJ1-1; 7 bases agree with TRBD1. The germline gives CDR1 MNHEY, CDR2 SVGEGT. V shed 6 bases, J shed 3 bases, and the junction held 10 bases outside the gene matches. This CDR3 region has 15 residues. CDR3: CASSLDRVVYTEAFF. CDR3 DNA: TGTGCCAGCAGCCTCGACAGGGTGGTCTACACTGAAGCTTTCTTT.

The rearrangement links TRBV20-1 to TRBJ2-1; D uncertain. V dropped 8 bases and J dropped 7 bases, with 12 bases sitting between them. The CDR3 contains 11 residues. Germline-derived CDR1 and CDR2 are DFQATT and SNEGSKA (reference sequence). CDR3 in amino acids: CSLTVWNEQFF. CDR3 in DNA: TGCAGTCTCACGGTGTGGAATGAGCAGTTCTTC.

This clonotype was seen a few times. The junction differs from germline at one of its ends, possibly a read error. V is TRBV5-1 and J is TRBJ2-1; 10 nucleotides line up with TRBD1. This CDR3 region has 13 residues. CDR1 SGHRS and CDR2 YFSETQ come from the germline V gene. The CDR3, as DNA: TGTGCCAGCAGTTCGGACAGGGGGAATGAGCAGTTCTTC. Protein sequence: CASSSDRGNEQFF.